Below, 27 T cell receptor beta chains from the same sample are listed, as sequenced in a study of human T cells and chemical hapten exposure. MiXCR, applied by TCRdb to the RACE reads, yields one record per CDR3 protein. In the table there are around 150,000 distinct CDR3 sequences, around a quarter of which are singletons. The time point was: patch test 3, about 24 weeks after DPC sensitization. As to treatment: therapeutic diphenylcyclopropenone sensitization with weekly scalp DPC. Sample: whole blood, taken in connection with sensitization to the hapten diphenylcyclopropenone (DPC). The receptors derive from a woman aged 18 to 35 with alopecia areata. Some clones in this sample may be carry-over from other donors' samples.

The chain has TRBV12-5 and TRBJ2-3; 13 positions match TRBD2. V shed 6 bases, J shed 5 bases, and the junction held 20 bases outside the gene matches. Germline assignment: CDR1 LGHNT and CDR2 FRNRAP. This CDR3 has 20 residues. In nucleotides, the CDR3 is TGTGCTAGTGGAGACCAGGTGGAAGGAGGACTAGCGGGAGTACTAGATACGCAGTATTTT. This sequence encodes CASGDQVEGGLAGVLDTQYF.

The V call is TRBV28, the J call TRBJ2-5, with D perhaps TRBD2 (6 bases). CDR3 size: 12 residues. Germline V gives CDR1 MDHEN, CDR2 SYDVKM. Trimming shortened V by 6 bases and J by 10 bases, and 15 bases separated the two germline ends. This CDR3 is CASSSGLPGQYF. In nucleotides, the CDR3 is TGTGCCAGCAGCTCGGGACTTCCCGGCCAGTACTTC.

This clonotype showed up just a few times. The chain uses TRBV7-2 and TRBJ2-2; D is undetermined. This CDR3 comprises 15 residues. V lost 7 bases to trimming and J lost 1 base, with 13 bases between them. The germline gives CDR1 SGHTA, CDR2 FQGNSA. The CDR3 is CASNPDGRNTGELFF. CDR3 nucleotides: TGTGCCAGCAACCCGGATGGTCGGAACACCGGGGAGCTGTTTTTT.

This clonotype was detected only a few times. The rearrangement links TRBV29-1 to TRBJ1-2; no firm D call. Trimming removed 7 bases at V and 1 base at J, with 10 bases between. The CDR3 runs to 12 residues. CDR1 SQVTM and CDR2 ANQGSEA come from the germline V gene. CDR3 in amino acids: CSGATVNYGYTF. Written as DNA, the CDR3 is TGCAGCGGTGCCACAGTTAACTATGGCTACACCTTC.

The genes are TRBV4-1 and TRBJ2-1; D tentatively fits TRBD1 or TRBD2 (6 bases each). In germline, CDR1 is MGHRA, CDR2 YSYEKL. This CDR3 comprises 13 residues. With 5 bases removed from V and 7 bases from J, the gap between germline ends came to 12 bases. The CDR3 nucleotides are TGCGCCAGCAGCGCGGGACAATGGAATGAGCAGTTCTTC. Protein sequence: CASSAGQWNEQFF.

The chain carries TRBV11-1 and TRBJ2-7; TRBD2 is a possible D gene (5 bases). The V end lost 5 bases, the J end lost 5 bases, and 7 bases lay between the germline ends. Per the germline V gene, CDR1 is SGHAT and CDR2 is FQDESV (reference sequence). The CDR3 sequence is 11 residues long. CDR3 in DNA: TGTGCCAGCAGCCCTAGCCACGAGCAGTACTTC. Its translation: CASSPSHEQYF.

The rearrangement uses TRBV7-2 and TRBJ1-4; 9 bases map to TRBD1. Per germline, CDR1 SGHTA and CDR2 FQGNSA. The trim removed 5 bases at V and 4 bases at J, leaving 14 bases unmatched. This CDR3 has 18 residues. This CDR3 is CASSRTGGAGRNNEKLFF. Written as DNA, the CDR3 is TGTGCCAGCAGCCGAACAGGGGGCGCTGGGCGGAATAATGAAAAACTGTTTTTT.

Only a few counts were recorded for this clonotype. The chain recombines TRBV6-2 or TRBV6-3 with TRBJ2-1, with a possible D match to TRBD2 (6 bases). The CDR3 runs 14 residues. The germline CDR1 and CDR2 sequences are MNHEY and SVGEGT. The germline V and J ends were trimmed by 6 bases and 3 bases, with 12 bases remaining between them. CDR3 amino acids: CASSQGLNYNEQFF. The CDR3 nucleotides are TGTGCCAGCAGCCAGGGACTGAACTACAATGAGCAGTTCTTC.

J is TRBJ1-3 and V is TRBV6-2 or TRBV6-3; D is uncertain. CDR3 size: 15 residues. V gave up 6 bases and J gave up 4 bases, with 16 bases separating them. From germline, CDR1 is MNHEY and CDR2 SVGEGT. This CDR3 is CASSPHLLGGNTIYF. The DNA of the CDR3 is TGTGCCAGCAGCCCCCACCTTCTGGGAGGAAACACCATATATTTT.

To note about this clonotype: The germline gene is not matched at one end of the junction; a read error may be the cause. The gene calls are TRBV7-7 and TRBJ2-7, with TRBD2 matching 14 bases. The V gene's germline CDR1 is SSHAT and CDR2 FNYEAQ (reference sequence). This CDR3 has 16 amino acids. This chain's CDR3 is CASSPRTSGGFYEQYF. CDR3 DNA sequence: TGTGCTAGCAGCCCACGGACTAGCGGGGGGTTCTACGAGCAGTACTTC. Complete variable domain (other parts from reference TRBV7-7 and TRBJ2-7): GAGVSQSPRYKVTKRGQDVTLRCDPISSHATLYWYQQALGQGPEFLTYFNYEAQPDKSGLPSDRFSAERPEGSISTLTIQRTEQRDSAMYRCASSPRTSGGFYEQYFGPGTRLTVT.

The chain is built from TRBV5-4 and TRBJ1-2; D perhaps matches TRBD1 (5 bases). CDR3 size: 13 residues. The V end lost 2 bases, the J end lost 7 bases, and 12 bases lay between the germline ends. In germline, CDR1 is SGHNT, CDR2 YYREEE (reference sequence). The CDR3 protein is CASSFGGQGGYTF. The DNA for the CDR3 is TGTGCCAGCAGCTTCGGGGGTCAGGGTGGCTACACCTTC.

There are a few counts of this clonotype. The genes are TRBV20-1 and TRBJ1-1; no clear D. This CDR3 has 14 amino acids. Between the trimmed V and J ends, which lost 6 bases and 2 bases, there was a span of 16 bases. Germline lookup yields CDR1 DFQATT and CDR2 SNEGSKA (reference sequence). The CDR3 reads CSARAGPRNTEAFF. In nucleotides, the CDR3 is TGCAGTGCCCGTGCCGGGCCCAGAAACACTGAAGCTTTCTTT.

The chain joins TRBV6-2 or TRBV6-3 to TRBJ1-4, with no clear D. V was cut by 2 bases and J by 7 bases, with 11 bases left in between. Germline assignment: CDR1 MNHEY and CDR2 SVGEGT. The CDR3 consists of 14 residues. This chain's CDR3 is CASSYRQAFEKLFF. In DNA form, the CDR3 reads TGTGCCAGCAGTTACCGCCAGGCGTTTGAAAAACTGTTTTTT.

This clonotype turned up a few times. This sequence joins TRBV7-2 and TRBJ1-5; D not certain. Trimming removed 1 base from V and 6 bases from J, with 13 bases in between. The germline CDR1 and CDR2 sequences are SGHTA and FQGNSA. CDR3 length: 15 amino acids. The CDR3 sequence: CASSLGRYKGQPQHF. The CDR3 bases are TGTGCCAGCAGCTTAGGGAGATATAAGGGTCAGCCCCAGCATTTT. The variable domain in full, completed from reference TRBV7-2 and TRBJ1-5, reads GAGVSQSPSNKVTEKGKDVELRCDPISGHTALYWYRQSLGQGLEFLIYFQGNSAPDKSGLPSDRFSAERTGGSVSTLTIQRTQQEDSAVYLCASSLGRYKGQPQHFGDGTRLSIL.

The chain links TRBV7-3 to TRBJ2-5, with D unclear. The V gene's germline CDR1 is SGHTA and CDR2 FQGTGA. V lost 5 bases and J 4 bases, leaving 11 bases between the germline ends. The CDR3 covers 13 residues. CDR3 in amino acids: CASSLDPRETQYF. The CDR3 DNA sequence: TGTGCCAGCAGCCTGGACCCCAGAGAGACCCAGTACTTC. Supplemented by reference TRBV7-3 and TRBJ2-5, the full variable domain reads GAGVSQTPSNKVTEKGKYVELRCDPISGHTALYWYRQSLGQGPEFLIYFQGTGAADDSGLPNDRFFAVRPEGSVSTLKIQRTERGDSAVYLCASSLDPRETQYFGPGTRLLVL.

The chain recombines TRBV2 with TRBJ1-4; TRBD1 agrees at 7 bases. The CDR3 sequence is 15 residues long. V lost 7 bases, J lost 5 bases, and 10 bases stayed unmatched. CDR1 is SNHLY, CDR2 FYNNEI, per germline. The CDR3 loop reads CASKVGQTSNEKLFF. Here the CDR3 DNA reads TGTGCCAGCAAGGTGGGACAGACATCCAATGAAAAACTGTTTTTT.

This clonotype was recorded a few times. The chain has TRBV6-1 and TRBJ1-3; D unclear. With 7 bases removed from V and 3 bases from J, the gap between germline ends came to 16 bases. Germline loops: CDR1 MNHNS, CDR2 SASEGT. This CDR3 is built from 15 residues. Here the CDR3 DNA reads TGTGCCAGCACCGCGGATCCGGGAAATGGAAACACCATATATTTT. It is translated as CASTADPGNGNTIYF.

The chain links TRBV6-2 or TRBV6-3 to TRBJ2-7; TRBD2 is a possible D gene (6 bases). Trimming left V 6 bases short and J 5 bases short, with 17 bases between. Germline loops: CDR1 MNHEY, CDR2 SVGEGT. The CDR3 is 14 amino acids. Written as DNA, the CDR3 is TGTGCCAGCAGCCCCTCAGGCGGGGTTGACGAGCAGTACTTC. Its translation: CASSPSGGVDEQYF.

This chain uses TRBV24-1 with TRBJ2-1; 8 positions match TRBD1. In germline, CDR1 is KGHDR, CDR2 SFDVKD. V lost 9 bases to trimming and J lost 7 bases; unmatched junction nucleotides: 7. CDR3 length equals 13 residues. Written as DNA, the CDR3 is TGTGCCACCTCACAGGGGGTTAATAATGAGCAGTTCTTC. Translation: CATSQGVNNEQFF.

The chain recombines TRBV2 with TRBJ1-4; 9 nucleotides match TRBD1. CDR1 and CDR2 from the germline V gene are SNHLY and FYNNEI. V lost 8 bases and J lost 8; bases outside the gene matches: 6. The CDR3 totals 13 residues. The CDR3 loop is CASWGQGREKLFF. The CDR3 DNA sequence: TGTGCCAGCTGGGGACAGGGAAGAGAAAAACTGTTTTTT.

The CDR3 DNA is TGCAGCGTTGTAACAGTCAGCTCCTACAATGAGCAGTTCTTC. It codes for CSVVTVSSYNEQFF. V and J are TRBV29-1 and TRBJ2-1; no clear D gene. V was cut by 4 bases and J by 0 bases, with 10 bases left in between. Germline CDR1 and CDR2: SQVTM and ANQGSEA. This CDR3 has 14 residues.

This clonotype was recorded a few times. CDR3 bases: TGTGCCAGCAGTTTAGGGCGGGAGTCACCCCTCCACTTT. This codes for CASSLGRESPLHF. The chain carries TRBV27 and TRBJ1-6; D unclear. Germline V gene sequence: CDR1 MNHEY, CDR2 SMNVEV (reference sequence). This CDR3 has 13 residues. Trimming removed 2 bases at V and 10 bases at J, with 9 bases between.

Only a few counts were recorded for this clonotype. The gene calls are TRBV2 and TRBJ2-7; D not certain. Trimming removed 8 bases from V and 9 bases from J, with 8 bases in between. This CDR3 contains 9 residues. Looked up from germline, CDR1 is SNHLY and CDR2 is FYNNEI. As DNA, the CDR3 is TGTGCCAGCTCCGAAGGGCAGTACTTC. Amino acid sequence: CASSEGQYF.

V gene TRBV6-1 combines with J gene TRBJ1-4, with no clear D. The CDR3 totals 11 residues. The V end was cut by 10 bases, the J end by 8 bases, with 11 bases between. Per germline, CDR1 MNHNS and CDR2 SASEGT. Written as DNA, the CDR3 is TGTGCCACCACGAAAATGGAAAAACTGTTTTTT. It is translated as CATTKMEKLFF.

Many counts were recorded for this clonotype. The V gene is TRBV4-1, the J gene TRBJ2-3, with 10 bases that match TRBD2. Germline V lookup: CDR1 MGHRA, CDR2 YSYEKL. V lost 2 bases and J lost 4; bases outside the gene matches: 6. This CDR3 is built from 16 residues. CDR3 sequence: CASSQSSGSWADTQYF. The CDR3 nucleotides read TGCGCCAGCAGCCAATCTAGCGGGAGTTGGGCAGATACGCAGTATTTT.

The chain joins TRBV19 to TRBJ2-1, with TRBD2 as a possible D gene (7 bases). Germline-derived CDR1 and CDR2 are LNHDA and SQIVND (reference sequence). Trimming removed 7 bases from V and 5 bases from J, with 21 bases in between. This CDR3 is built from 16 residues. In DNA, the CDR3 is TGTGCCAGTACTGGGGAGGGGGGCTCCCTAAACAATGAGCAGTTCTTC. Protein sequence: CASTGEGGSLNNEQFF.

This clonotype was counted a few times. This chain joins TRBV4-3 and TRBJ1-6; tentative D call: TRBD1 (5 bases). The CDR3 extends over 15 amino acids. Looked up from germline, CDR1 is LGHNA and CDR2 is YSLEER. Between the trimmed V and J ends, which lost 1 base and 10 bases, there was a span of 14 bases. The CDR3 sequence: CASSQAQGVTSPLHF. The CDR3 region has the DNA TGCGCCAGCAGCCAAGCTCAGGGAGTAACCTCACCCCTCCACTTT.